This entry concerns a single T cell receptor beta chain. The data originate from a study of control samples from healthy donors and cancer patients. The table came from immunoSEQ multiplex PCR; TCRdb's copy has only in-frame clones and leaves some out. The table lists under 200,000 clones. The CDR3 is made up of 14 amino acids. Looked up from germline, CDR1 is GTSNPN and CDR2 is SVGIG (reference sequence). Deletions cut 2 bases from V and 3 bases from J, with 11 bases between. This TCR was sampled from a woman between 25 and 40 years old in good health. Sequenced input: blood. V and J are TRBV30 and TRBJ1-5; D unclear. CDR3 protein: CAWSPGTLNQPQHF. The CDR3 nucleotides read TGTGCCTGGAGTCCGGGCACCCTCAATCAGCCCCAGCATTTT.